This entry lists 27 T cell receptor beta chains sequenced from one sample in a study of T-cell reconstitution after alpha-beta-depleted transplantation in children. A TCRbeta library incorporating unique molecular identifiers was prepared. In TCRdb, the PCR reads were re-called with MiXCR into one record per CDR3 protein. Of 780,000 or so distinct CDR3 sequences listed, about 16% were seen once; the top ten hold roughly 4.8%. The sample was PBMCs, mostly from graft donor cells, taken 360 days after TCRalphabeta/CD19-depleted stem cell transplant. Every receptor here comes from a male patient under 18 who had a stem cell transplant for acute lymphoblastic leukemia, so the T cells may come from the graft donor.

The rearrangement links TRBV5-1 to TRBJ2-7, with 10 positions matching TRBD1. Per the germline V gene, CDR1 is SGHRS and CDR2 is YFSETQ. Trimming removed 2 bases from V and 4 bases from J; junction bases left unmatched: 3. There are 14 residues in the CDR3. DNA for the CDR3: TGCGCCAGCAGCTTTACGGGACAGGGGTACGAGCAGTACTTC. Translating gives CASSFTGQGYEQYF.

This clonotype showed up just a few times. V and J are TRBV20-1 and TRBJ2-7; D ambiguous. CDR1 is DFQATT, CDR2 SNEGSKA, per germline (reference sequence). The length of the CDR3 is 14 residues. V lost 4 bases, J lost 0 bases, and 13 bases lay in between. The CDR3 region is CSATPSANSYEQYF. CDR3 nucleotide sequence: TGCAGTGCTACCCCTTCGGCTAACTCCTACGAGCAGTACTTC.

The chain links TRBV12-3 or TRBV12-4 to TRBJ2-1, with 9 bases identical to TRBD2. After removal of 4 bases from V and 9 bases from J, the junction contained 10 bases not matched to a gene. The CDR3 is 15 amino acids. CDR3 sequence: CASSWALREGLEQFF. CDR3 in DNA: TGTGCCAGCAGTTGGGCCTTGCGGGAGGGCCTTGAGCAGTTCTTC.

In this sample, this clonotype turned up a few times. V is TRBV11-3 and J is TRBJ2-3; 8 nucleotides agree with TRBD1. Per germline, CDR1 SGHNT and CDR2 YENEEA. The CDR3 contains 14 residues. Unmatched junction bases numbered 5, after V lost 5 bases and J lost 4 bases. This chain's CDR3 is CASSHRQGSDTQYF. The CDR3 nucleotides read TGTGCCAGCAGCCACCGACAGGGGTCAGATACGCAGTATTTT.

V and J are TRBV5-4 and TRBJ2-3; D is uncertain. Between the trimmed V and J ends, which lost 0 bases and 2 bases, there was a span of 10 bases. The CDR3 consists of 15 residues. Germline V gene data show CDR1 as SGHNT and CDR2 as YYREEE (reference sequence). The CDR3 reads CASSLGPLPTDTQYF. In nucleotides, the CDR3 is TGTGCCAGCAGCTTGGGCCCCCTCCCCACAGATACGCAGTATTTT.

In this sample, this clonotype turned up a few times. The V and J genes are TRBV5-1 and TRBJ1-5; a weak D match, TRBD1 (6 bases). With 0 bases removed from V and 6 bases from J, the gap between germline ends came to 16 bases. CDR3 size: 16 residues. CDR1 is SGHRS, CDR2 YFSETQ, per germline. This CDR3 is CASSLGRRGSGQPQHF. In DNA form, the CDR3 reads TGCGCCAGCAGCTTGGGACGCAGGGGATCGGGTCAGCCCCAGCATTTT.

This clonotype was found many times. The CDR3, as DNA: TGCAGTGCTAGAGTAGGCACCTACGAGCAGTACTTC. Amino acid sequence: CSARVGTYEQYF. The chain has TRBV20-1 and TRBJ2-7; no reliable D call. V lost 1 base and J lost 2, with 6 bases in between. The CDR3 has 12 residues. Germline V gives CDR1 DFQATT, CDR2 SNEGSKA (reference sequence).

This clonotype was seen ten or more times. The rearrangement uses TRBV2 and TRBJ2-7; unclear D gene. Trimming removed 2 bases from V and 6 bases from J, with 11 bases in between. CDR1 SNHLY and CDR2 FYNNEI come from the germline V gene. The CDR3 has 13 residues. The CDR3 protein is CASSEFGQSEQYF. The DNA for the CDR3 is TGTGCCAGCAGTGAATTTGGTCAATCCGAGCAGTACTTC.

Regarding this clonotype: At one end, the junction sequence differs from germline, possibly due to a read error. CDR3 in DNA: TGTGCCAGCAGTGAAACTATGCCCCGGGTAGCAAGCACAGTTACGCAGTATTTT. Translated: CASSETMPRVASTVTQYF. V gene TRBV25-1 combines with J gene TRBJ2-3; D not certain. This CDR3 comprises 18 residues. Germline V gene data show CDR1 as MGHDK and CDR2 as SYGVNS.

This clonotype was observed at least ten times. The chain couples TRBV20-1 to TRBJ1-4; unclear D gene. The CDR3 is made up of 12 amino acids. V was shortened by 6 bases and J by 12 bases, with 17 bases between the two germline ends. The V gene's germline CDR1 is DFQATT and CDR2 SNEGSKA (reference sequence). CDR3 bases: TGCAGTGCCGCCGCCCTCTTGGGTGAACTGTTTTTT. Amino acid sequence: CSAAALLGELFF.

This rearrangement joins TRBV20-1 to TRBJ1-5, with 7 bases that match TRBD1. V was pared by 6 bases and J by 6 bases, with 5 bases of the junction left unmatched. From germline, CDR1 is DFQATT and CDR2 SNEGSKA (reference sequence). The CDR3 covers 12 residues. CDR3: CSAATGFQPQHF. CDR3 bases: TGCAGTGCCGCGACAGGGTTTCAGCCCCAGCATTTT.

The rearrangement joins TRBV18 to TRBJ1-5; maybe TRBD1 (6 bases). CDR1 and CDR2 from the germline V gene are KGHSH and LQKENI. The V end lost 4 bases, the J end lost 0 bases, and 10 bases lay between the germline ends. The CDR3 length is 15 residues. CDR3 sequence: CASSLDRHSNQPQHF. CDR3 nucleotide sequence: TGTGCCAGCTCACTGGACAGACATAGCAATCAGCCCCAGCATTTT.

The V and J genes are TRBV5-1 and TRBJ2-5, with D perhaps TRBD1 (5 bases). Looked up from germline, CDR1 is SGHRS and CDR2 is YFSETQ. The CDR3 is made up of 14 amino acids. Trimming removed 4 bases from V and 1 base from J, with 11 bases in between. The CDR3 loop is CASSRRQGQETQYF. CDR3 nucleotide sequence: TGCGCCAGCAGCCGGCGCCAGGGCCAAGAGACCCAGTACTTC.

This clonotype turned up a few times. J is TRBJ2-1 and V is TRBV4-1; D is undetermined. Germline V gene lookup returns CDR1 MGHRA and CDR2 YSYEKL. The CDR3 length is 15 residues. Trimming left V 0 bases short and J 8 bases short, with 14 bases between. The CDR3, as DNA: TGCGCCAGCAGCCAAGACGGGTATAGGGTGGATGAGCAGTTCTTC. Encoded protein: CASSQDGYRVDEQFF.

This clonotype was seen a few times. The chain has TRBV5-1 and TRBJ2-1, with unresolved D. The V end was cut by 0 bases, the J end by 14 bases, with 21 bases between. Germline V lookup: CDR1 SGHRS, CDR2 YFSETQ. The CDR3 consists of 15 residues. Here the CDR3 reads CASSLGDGVPLREFF. For the CDR3, the DNA is TGCGCCAGCAGCTTGGGAGATGGAGTTCCCCTTCGAGAGTTCTTC.

This clonotype occurred many times. This chain links TRBV12-3 or TRBV12-4 with TRBJ2-1; D is ambiguous. The CDR3 has 11 residues. V lost 2 bases and J lost 10, with 6 bases in between. DNA of the CDR3: TGTGCCAGCAGTTTAAAAAAAGAGCAGTTCTTC. This encodes CASSLKKEQFF.

This clonotype turned up a few times. The CDR3 DNA reads as TGTGCCAGCAGCCAGGGACAGATCTCCTACGAGCAGTACTTC. Residues: CASSQGQISYEQYF. The chain joins TRBV4-2 to TRBJ2-7; 7 nucleotides agree with TRBD1. The V gene end was trimmed by 3 bases and the J gene end by 0 bases; junction bases not matched to a gene: 2. The CDR3 has 14 residues. Looked up from germline, CDR1 is LGHNA and CDR2 is YNFKEQ.

The chain employs TRBV6-4 and TRBJ2-1; 10 positions match TRBD2. Germline V gene data show CDR1 as MRHNA and CDR2 as SNTAGT. The CDR3 totals 15 residues. Trimming cost V 2 bases and J 8 bases; bases outside gene matches: 6. As DNA, the CDR3 is TGTGCCAGCAGTGACCCGCTAGCGGGAGACGATGAGCAGTTCTTC. Translating gives CASSDPLAGDDEQFF.

This clonotype was seen at least ten times. The chain joins TRBV5-1 to TRBJ2-2; unclear D gene. CDR1 SGHRS and CDR2 YFSETQ come from the germline V gene. The V end was cut by 7 bases, the J end by 5 bases, with 12 bases between. This CDR3 contains 13 residues. Written as DNA, the CDR3 is TGCGCCAGCGGCCCCCCGAGTACCGGGGAGCTGTTTTTT. Translating it yields CASGPPSTGELFF.

The gene calls are TRBV6-1 and TRBJ1-4; TRBD1 matches at 11 bases. Germline V CDR1 and CDR2: MNHNS, SASEGT. There are 16 residues in the CDR3. Germline trimming cut 5 bases from V and 2 bases from J; bases unmatched to any gene: 4. In nucleotides, the CDR3 is TGTGCCAGCAGTACCCGGGACAGGGGGACTAATGAAAAACTGTTTTTT. It yields the protein CASSTRDRGTNEKLFF.

This clonotype was recorded at least ten times. The V gene is TRBV7-9, the J gene TRBJ2-1; 8 nucleotides line up with TRBD2. The length of the CDR3 is 16 residues. Losses at the gene ends were 5 bases for V and 0 bases for J; bases not matched to a gene: 6. Germline V gene data show CDR1 as SEHNR and CDR2 as FQNEAQ (reference sequence). The CDR3 DNA sequence: TGTGCCAGCAGCGCCGCGAGCGGGAGCTCCTACAATGAGCAGTTCTTC. Residues: CASSAASGSSYNEQFF. The full variable domain, in which reference TRBV7-9 and TRBJ2-1 provide the parts outside the CDR3, is DTGVSQNPRHKITKRGQNVTFRCDPISEHNRLYWYRQTLGQGPEFLTYFQNEAQLEKSRLLSDRFSAERPKGSFSTLEIQRTEQGDSAMYLCASSAASGSSYNEQFFGPGTRLTVL.

CDR3 residues: CASSLALAGGRNEQYF. CDR3 in DNA: TGTGCCAGCAGCTTAGCACTAGCGGGAGGAAGGAACGAGCAGTACTTC. The genes are TRBV7-9 and TRBJ2-7; 12 bases are a match to TRBD2. In germline, CDR1 is SEHNR, CDR2 FQNEAQ (reference sequence). CDR3 length equals 16 residues. Trimming took 0 bases from V and 5 from J; bases not matched to a gene: 5.

In this sample, this clonotype turned up many times. The V gene is TRBV5-1, the J gene TRBJ1-5; the match to TRBD1 covers 7 bases. Trimming cost V 0 bases and J 7 bases; bases outside gene matches: 4. CDR1 and CDR2 (germline): SGHRS, YFSETQ. The CDR3 is 14 residues long. The CDR3 DNA reads as TGCGCCAGCAGCTTGGCAGGGGGGAGCCAGCCCCAGCATTTT. Protein: CASSLAGGSQPQHF.

This chain links TRBV7-9 with TRBJ2-1; 9 positions match TRBD2. The trim removed 8 bases at V and 3 bases at J, leaving 14 bases unmatched. Germline assignment: CDR1 SEHNR and CDR2 FQNEAQ (reference sequence). The CDR3 spans 17 residues. This CDR3 is CASGRIQVAGVYNEQFF. In DNA, the CDR3 is TGTGCCAGCGGCCGTATTCAGGTAGCGGGAGTCTACAATGAGCAGTTCTTC.

This clonotype was detected many times. J is TRBJ2-1 and V is TRBV12-3 or TRBV12-4, with TRBD2 as a possible D gene (5 bases). Trimming left V 6 bases short and J 7 bases short, with 10 bases between. This CDR3 is built from 12 residues. The CDR3 protein is CASSQLVNEQFF. The CDR3 DNA follows: TGTGCCAGCAGCCAACTAGTTAATGAGCAGTTCTTC.

This clonotype has a handful of counts. The chain has TRBV7-8 and TRBJ2-4, with D perhaps TRBD2 (6 bases). CDR3 length equals 15 residues. Germline V gives CDR1 SGHVS, CDR2 FQNEAQ. V was clipped by 2 bases and J by 8 bases, with 16 bases between them. This CDR3 reads CASSLLASLRDIQYF. For the CDR3, the DNA is TGTGCCAGCAGCTTACTAGCGTCACTGAGGGACATTCAGTACTTC.

The chain couples TRBV4-1 to TRBJ2-3, with 8 positions matching TRBD2. This CDR3 contains 15 residues. Per the germline V gene, CDR1 is MGHRA and CDR2 is YSYEKL. V was pared by 6 bases and J by 3 bases, with 8 bases of the junction left unmatched. CDR3 region: CASSGTGLDTDTQYF. The DNA of the CDR3 is TGCGCCAGCAGTGGAACGGGACTAGATACAGATACGCAGTATTTT.